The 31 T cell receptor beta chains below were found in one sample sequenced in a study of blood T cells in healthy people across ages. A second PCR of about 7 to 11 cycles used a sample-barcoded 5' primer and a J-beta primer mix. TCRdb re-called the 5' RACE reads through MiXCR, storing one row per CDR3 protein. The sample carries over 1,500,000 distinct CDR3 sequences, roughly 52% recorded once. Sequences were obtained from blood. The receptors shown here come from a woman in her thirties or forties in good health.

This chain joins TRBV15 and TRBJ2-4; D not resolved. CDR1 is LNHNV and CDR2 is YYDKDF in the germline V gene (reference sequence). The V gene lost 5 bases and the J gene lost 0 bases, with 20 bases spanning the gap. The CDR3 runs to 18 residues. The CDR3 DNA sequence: TGTGCCACCAGCCCGGAAGGCGGCAGAATACTAGCCAAAAACATTCAGTACTTC. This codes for CATSPEGGRILAKNIQYF.

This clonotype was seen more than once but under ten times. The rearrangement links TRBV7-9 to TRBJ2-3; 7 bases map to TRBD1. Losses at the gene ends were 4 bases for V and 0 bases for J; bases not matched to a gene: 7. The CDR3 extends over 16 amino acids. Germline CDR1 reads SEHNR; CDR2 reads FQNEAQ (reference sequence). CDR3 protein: CASSSGTEASTDTQYF. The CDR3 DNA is TGTGCCAGCAGCTCTGGGACAGAAGCTAGCACAGATACGCAGTATTTT.

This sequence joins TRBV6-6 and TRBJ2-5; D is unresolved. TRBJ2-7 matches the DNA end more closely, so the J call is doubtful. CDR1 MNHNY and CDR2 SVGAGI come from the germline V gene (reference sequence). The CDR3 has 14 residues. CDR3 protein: CASSFKGPSSEQYF. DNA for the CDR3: TGTGCCAGCAGTTTCAAAGGACCGTCAAGCGAGCAGTACTTC.

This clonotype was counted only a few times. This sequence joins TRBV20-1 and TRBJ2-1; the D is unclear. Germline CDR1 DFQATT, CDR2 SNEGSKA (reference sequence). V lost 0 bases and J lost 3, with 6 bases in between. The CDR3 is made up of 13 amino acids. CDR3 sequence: CSAREGVYNEQFF. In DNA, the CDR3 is TGCAGTGCTAGAGAAGGAGTCTACAATGAGCAGTTCTTC.

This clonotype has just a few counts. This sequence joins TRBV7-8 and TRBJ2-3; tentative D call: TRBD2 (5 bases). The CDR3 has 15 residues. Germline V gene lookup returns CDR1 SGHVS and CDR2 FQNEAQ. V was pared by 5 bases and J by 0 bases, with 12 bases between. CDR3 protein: CASSVRGDSTDTQYF. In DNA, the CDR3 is TGTGCCAGCAGCGTCCGGGGAGATAGCACAGATACGCAGTATTTT.

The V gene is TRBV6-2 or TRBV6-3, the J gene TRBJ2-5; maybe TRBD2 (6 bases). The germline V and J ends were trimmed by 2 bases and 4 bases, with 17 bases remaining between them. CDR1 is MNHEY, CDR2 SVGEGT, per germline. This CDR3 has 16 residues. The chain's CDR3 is CASSYGELARPETQYF. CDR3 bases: TGTGCCAGCAGTTACGGGGAACTAGCACGTCCAGAGACCCAGTACTTC.

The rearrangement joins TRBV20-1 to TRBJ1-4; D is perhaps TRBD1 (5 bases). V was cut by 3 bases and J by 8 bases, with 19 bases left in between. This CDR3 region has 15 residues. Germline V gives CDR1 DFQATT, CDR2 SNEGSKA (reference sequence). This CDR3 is CSARVIAGRGEKLFF. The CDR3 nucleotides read TGCAGTGCTAGGGTGATCGCAGGGCGGGGAGAAAAACTGTTTTTT.

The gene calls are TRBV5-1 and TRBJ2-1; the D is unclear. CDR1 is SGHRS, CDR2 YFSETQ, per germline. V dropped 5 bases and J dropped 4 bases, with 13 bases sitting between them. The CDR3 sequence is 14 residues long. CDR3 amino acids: CASRQAPGYNEQFF. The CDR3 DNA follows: TGCGCCAGCAGGCAGGCCCCCGGGTACAATGAGCAGTTCTTC.

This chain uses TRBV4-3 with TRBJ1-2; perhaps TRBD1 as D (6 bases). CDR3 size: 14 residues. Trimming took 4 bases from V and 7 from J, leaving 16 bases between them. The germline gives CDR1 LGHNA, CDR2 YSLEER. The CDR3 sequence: CASSPGVGQGGYTF. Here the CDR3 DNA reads TGCGCCAGCAGCCCAGGGGTCGGGCAGGGTGGCTACACCTTC.

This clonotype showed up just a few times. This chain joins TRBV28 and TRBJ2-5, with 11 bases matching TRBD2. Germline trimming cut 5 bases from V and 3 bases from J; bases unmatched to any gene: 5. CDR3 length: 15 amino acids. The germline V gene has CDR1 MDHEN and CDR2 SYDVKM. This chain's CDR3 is CASSPLTSGKETQYF. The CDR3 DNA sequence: TGTGCCAGCAGTCCGCTGACTAGCGGGAAAGAGACCCAGTACTTC.

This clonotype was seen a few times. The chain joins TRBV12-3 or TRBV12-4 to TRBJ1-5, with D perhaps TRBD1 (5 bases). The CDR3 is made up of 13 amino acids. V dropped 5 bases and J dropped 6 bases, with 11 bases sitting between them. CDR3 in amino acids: CASSVYGGQPQHF. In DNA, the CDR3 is TGTGCCAGCAGTGTCTATGGGGGTCAGCCCCAGCATTTT.

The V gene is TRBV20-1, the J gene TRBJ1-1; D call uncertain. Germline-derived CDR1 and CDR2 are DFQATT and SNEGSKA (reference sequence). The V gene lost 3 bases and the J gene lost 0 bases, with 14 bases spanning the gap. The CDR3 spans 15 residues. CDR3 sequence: CSARRLWGVNTEAFF. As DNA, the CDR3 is TGCAGTGCTAGGCGGCTTTGGGGTGTGAACACTGAAGCTTTCTTT.

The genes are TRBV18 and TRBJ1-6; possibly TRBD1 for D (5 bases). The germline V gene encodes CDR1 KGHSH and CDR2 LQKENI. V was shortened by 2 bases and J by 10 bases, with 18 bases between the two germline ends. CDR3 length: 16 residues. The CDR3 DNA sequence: TGTGCCAGCTCACCAAGGATTTGGGGGGGAGACTCACCCCTCCACTTT. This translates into CASSPRIWGGDSPLHF.

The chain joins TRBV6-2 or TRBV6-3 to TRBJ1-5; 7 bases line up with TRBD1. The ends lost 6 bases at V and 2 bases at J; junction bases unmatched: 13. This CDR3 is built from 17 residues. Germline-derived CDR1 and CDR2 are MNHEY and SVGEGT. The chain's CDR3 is CASRPDRPVSGNQPQHF. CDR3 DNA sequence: TGTGCCAGCAGACCGGACAGGCCAGTCTCGGGCAATCAGCCCCAGCATTTT.

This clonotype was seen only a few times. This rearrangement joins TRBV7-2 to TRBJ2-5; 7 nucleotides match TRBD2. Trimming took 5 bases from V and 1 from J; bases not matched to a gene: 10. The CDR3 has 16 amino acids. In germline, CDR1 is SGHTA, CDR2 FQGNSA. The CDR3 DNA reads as TGTGCCAGCAGCCAAGTGGGAGCGGGGAGCCAAGAGACCCAGTACTTC. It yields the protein CASSQVGAGSQETQYF.

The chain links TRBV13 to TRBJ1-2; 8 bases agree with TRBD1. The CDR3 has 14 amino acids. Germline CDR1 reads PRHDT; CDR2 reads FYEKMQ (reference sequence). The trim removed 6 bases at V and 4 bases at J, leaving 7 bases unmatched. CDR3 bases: TGTGCCAGCAGGACCCAGGGGGCCCTCTATGGCTACACCTTC. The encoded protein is CASRTQGALYGYTF.

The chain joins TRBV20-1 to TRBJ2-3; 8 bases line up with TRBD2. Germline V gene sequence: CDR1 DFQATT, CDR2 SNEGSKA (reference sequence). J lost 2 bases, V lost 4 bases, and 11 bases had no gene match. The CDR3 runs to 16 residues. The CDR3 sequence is CSAKPPGTRVTDTQYF. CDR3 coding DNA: TGCAGTGCTAAACCTCCCGGGACTAGAGTCACAGATACGCAGTATTTT.

Written as DNA, the CDR3 is TGTGCCAGCAGTTTCTCAGCGACGGAGACCCAGTACTTC. Translation: CASSFSATETQYF. The V call is TRBV27, the J call TRBJ2-5, with no clear D. The V gene lost 3 bases and the J gene lost 5 bases, with 10 bases spanning the gap. The CDR3 spans 13 residues. From germline, CDR1 is MNHEY and CDR2 SMNVEV (reference sequence).

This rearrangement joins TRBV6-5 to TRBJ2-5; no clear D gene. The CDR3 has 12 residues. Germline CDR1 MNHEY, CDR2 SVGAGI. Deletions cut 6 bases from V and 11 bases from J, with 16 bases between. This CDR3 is CASSPHWNEQYF. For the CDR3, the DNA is TGTGCCAGCAGCCCCCACTGGAATGAGCAGTACTTC.

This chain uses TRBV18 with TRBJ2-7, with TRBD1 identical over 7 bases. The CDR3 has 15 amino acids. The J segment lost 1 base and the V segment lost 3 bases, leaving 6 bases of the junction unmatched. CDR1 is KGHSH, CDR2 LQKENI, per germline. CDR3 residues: CASSPRQGQSYEQYF. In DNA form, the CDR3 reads TGTGCCAGCTCACCCCGACAGGGACAATCCTACGAGCAGTACTTC.

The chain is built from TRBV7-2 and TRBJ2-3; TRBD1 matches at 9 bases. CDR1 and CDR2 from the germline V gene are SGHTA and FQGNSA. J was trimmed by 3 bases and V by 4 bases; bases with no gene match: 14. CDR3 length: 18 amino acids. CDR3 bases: TGTGCCAGCAGCTCAACCCCCGAACAGGGGGCGATTACAGATACGCAGTATTTT. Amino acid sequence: CASSSTPEQGAITDTQYF.

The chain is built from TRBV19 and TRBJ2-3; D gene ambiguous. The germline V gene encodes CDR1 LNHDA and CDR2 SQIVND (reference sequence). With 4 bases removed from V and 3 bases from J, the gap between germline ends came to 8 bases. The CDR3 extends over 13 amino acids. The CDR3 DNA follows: TGTGCCAGTAGTAACACGCAAACAGATACGCAGTATTTT. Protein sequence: CASSNTQTDTQYF.

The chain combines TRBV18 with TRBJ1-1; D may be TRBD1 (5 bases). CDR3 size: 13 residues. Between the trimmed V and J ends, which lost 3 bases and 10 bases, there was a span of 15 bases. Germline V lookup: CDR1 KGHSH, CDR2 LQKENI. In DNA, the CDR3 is TGTGCCAGCTCACCTAAGGAGGGGCGTCGAGCTTTCTTT. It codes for CASSPKEGRRAFF.

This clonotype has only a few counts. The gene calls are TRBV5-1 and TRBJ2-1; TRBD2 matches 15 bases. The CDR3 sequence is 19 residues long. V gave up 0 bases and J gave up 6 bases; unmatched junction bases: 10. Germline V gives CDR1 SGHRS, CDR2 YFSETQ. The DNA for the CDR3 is TGCGCCAGCAGCTTGGTCGGACTAGCGGGGGGGAGTTGGAGCAATGAGCAGTTCTTC. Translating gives CASSLVGLAGGSWSNEQFF.

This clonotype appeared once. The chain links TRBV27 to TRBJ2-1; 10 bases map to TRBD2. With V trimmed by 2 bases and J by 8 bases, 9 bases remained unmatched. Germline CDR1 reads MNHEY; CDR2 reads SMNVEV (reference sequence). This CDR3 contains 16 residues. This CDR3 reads CASSLDGLAVWYEQFF. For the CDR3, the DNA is TGTGCCAGCAGTTTAGACGGACTAGCGGTCTGGTATGAGCAGTTCTTC.

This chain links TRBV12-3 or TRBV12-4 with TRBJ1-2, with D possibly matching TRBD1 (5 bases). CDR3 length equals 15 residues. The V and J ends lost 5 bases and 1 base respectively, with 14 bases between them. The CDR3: CASSPPWQGNYGYTF. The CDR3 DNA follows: TGTGCCAGCAGTCCACCCTGGCAGGGTAACTATGGCTACACCTTC.

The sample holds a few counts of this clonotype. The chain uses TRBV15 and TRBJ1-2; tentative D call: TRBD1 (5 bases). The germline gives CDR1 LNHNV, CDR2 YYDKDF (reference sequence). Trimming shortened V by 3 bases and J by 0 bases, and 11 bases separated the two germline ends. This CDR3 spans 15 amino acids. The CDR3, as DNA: TGTGCCACCAGCAGGGAAGGGGCCTCTAACTATGGCTACACCTTC. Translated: CATSREGASNYGYTF.

Here the CDR3 reads CASSSSWTEITQYF. The CDR3 DNA reads as TGTGCCAGCAGTTCCTCCTGGACGGAAATTACGCAGTATTTT. V gene TRBV27 combines with J gene TRBJ2-3; D call uncertain. This CDR3 region has 14 residues. Germline CDR1 and CDR2: MNHEY and SMNVEV (reference sequence). With 4 bases removed from V and 8 bases from J, the gap between germline ends came to 16 bases.

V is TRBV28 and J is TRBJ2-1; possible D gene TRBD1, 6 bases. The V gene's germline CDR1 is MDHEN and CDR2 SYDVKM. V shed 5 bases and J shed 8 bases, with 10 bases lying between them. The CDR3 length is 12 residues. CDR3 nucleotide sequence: TGTGCCAGCAGTCCTCCAGGGGATGAGCAGTTCTTC. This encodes CASSPPGDEQFF.

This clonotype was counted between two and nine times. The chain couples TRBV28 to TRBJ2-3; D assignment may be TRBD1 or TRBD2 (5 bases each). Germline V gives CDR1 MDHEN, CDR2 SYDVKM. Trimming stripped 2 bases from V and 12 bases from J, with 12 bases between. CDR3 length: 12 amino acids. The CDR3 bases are TGTGCCAGCAGTTTACCCGGGGCGGACCAGTATTTT. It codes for CASSLPGADQYF.

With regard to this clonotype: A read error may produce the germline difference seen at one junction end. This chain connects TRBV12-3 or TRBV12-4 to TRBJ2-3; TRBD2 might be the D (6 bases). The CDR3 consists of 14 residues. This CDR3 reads CASSFGGSGDTEYF. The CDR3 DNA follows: TGTGCCAGCAGTTTTGGGGGGAGCGGAGATACGGAGTATTTT.